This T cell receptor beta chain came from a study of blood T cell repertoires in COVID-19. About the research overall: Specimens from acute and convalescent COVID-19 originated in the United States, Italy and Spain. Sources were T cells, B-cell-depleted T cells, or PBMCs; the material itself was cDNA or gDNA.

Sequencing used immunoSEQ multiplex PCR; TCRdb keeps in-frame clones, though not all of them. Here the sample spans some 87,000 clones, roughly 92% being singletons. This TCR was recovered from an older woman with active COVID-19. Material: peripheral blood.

The CDR3 nucleotides read TGTGCCAGCTTGAACAGGGAGCATGGCTACACCTTC. Translation gives CASLNREHGYTF. This chain connects TRBV25-1 to TRBJ1-2, with D possibly TRBD1 on 6 matching bases. Trimming pared 8 bases from V and 6 bases from J, leaving 13 bases between. The CDR3 loop spans 12 amino acids. Germline V gives CDR1 MGHDK, CDR2 SYGVNS.